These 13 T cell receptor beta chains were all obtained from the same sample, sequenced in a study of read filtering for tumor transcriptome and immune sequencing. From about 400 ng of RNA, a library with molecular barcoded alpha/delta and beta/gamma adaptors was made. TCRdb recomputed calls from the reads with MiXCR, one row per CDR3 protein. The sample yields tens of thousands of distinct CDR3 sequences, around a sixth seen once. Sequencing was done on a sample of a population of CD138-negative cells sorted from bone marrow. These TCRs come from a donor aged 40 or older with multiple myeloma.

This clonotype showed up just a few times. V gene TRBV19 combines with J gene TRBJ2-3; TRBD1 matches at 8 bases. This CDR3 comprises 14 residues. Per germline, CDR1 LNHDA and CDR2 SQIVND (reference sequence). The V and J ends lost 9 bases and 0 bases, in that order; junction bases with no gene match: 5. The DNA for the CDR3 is TGTGCCAGCAAGCGGACAGGGAGCACAGATACGCAGTATTTT. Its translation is CASKRTGSTDTQYF.

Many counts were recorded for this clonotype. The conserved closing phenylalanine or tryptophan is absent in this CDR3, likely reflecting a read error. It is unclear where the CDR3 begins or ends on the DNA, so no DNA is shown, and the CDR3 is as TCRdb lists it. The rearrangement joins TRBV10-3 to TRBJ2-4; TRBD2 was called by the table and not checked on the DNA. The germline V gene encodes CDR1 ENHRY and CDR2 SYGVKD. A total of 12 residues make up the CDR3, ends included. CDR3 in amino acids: CAISESGTSGTY.

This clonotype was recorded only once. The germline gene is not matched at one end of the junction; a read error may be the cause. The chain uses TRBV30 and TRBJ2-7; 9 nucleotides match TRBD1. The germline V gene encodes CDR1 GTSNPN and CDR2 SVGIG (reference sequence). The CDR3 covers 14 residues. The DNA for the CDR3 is TGTGCCTGGGACCGGGACAGGGTGCTCCACGAGCCGTACTTC. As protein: CAWDRDRVLHEPYF.

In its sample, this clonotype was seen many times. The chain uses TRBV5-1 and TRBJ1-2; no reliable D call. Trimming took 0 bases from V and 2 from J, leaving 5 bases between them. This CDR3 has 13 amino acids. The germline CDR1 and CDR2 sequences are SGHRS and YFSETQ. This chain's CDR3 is CASSLGANYGYTF. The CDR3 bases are TGCGCCAGCAGCTTGGGAGCGAACTATGGCTACACCTTC. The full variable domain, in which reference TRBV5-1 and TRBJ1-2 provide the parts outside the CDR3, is KAGVTQTPRYLIKTRGQQVTLSCSPISGHRSVSWYQQTPGQGLQFLFEYFSETQRNKGNFPGRFSGRQFSNSRSEMNVSTLELGDSALYLCASSLGANYGYTFGSGTRLTVV.

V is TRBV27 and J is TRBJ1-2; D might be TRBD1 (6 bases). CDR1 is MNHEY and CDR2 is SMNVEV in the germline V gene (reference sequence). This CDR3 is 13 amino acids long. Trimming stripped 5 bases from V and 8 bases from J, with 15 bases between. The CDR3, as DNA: TGTGCCAGCAGTGCCTGGACAGCGGACGGCTACACCTTC. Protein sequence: CASSAWTADGYTF.

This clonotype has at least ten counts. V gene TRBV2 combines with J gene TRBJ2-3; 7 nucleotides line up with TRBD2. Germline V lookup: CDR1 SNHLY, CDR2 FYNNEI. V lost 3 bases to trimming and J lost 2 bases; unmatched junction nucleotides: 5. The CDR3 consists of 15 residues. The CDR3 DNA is TGTGCCAGCAGTGATGCTAGCGGCACCACAGATACGCAGTATTTT. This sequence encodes CASSDASGTTDTQYF.

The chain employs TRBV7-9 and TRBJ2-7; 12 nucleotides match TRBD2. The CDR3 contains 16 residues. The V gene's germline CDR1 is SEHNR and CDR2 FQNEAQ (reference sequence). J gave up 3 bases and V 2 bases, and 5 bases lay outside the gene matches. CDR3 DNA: TGTGCCAGCAGCTTAAACCCGGGACTAGCGGGCTACGAGCAGTACTTC. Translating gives CASSLNPGLAGYEQYF.

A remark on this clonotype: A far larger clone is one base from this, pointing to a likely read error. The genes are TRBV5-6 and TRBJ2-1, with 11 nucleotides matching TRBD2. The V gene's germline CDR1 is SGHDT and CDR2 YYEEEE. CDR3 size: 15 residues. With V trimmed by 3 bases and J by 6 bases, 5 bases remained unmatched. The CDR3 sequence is CASSSTSGNCNEQFF. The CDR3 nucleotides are TGTGCCAGCAGCTCGACTAGCGGGAACTGCAATGAGCAGTTCTTC.

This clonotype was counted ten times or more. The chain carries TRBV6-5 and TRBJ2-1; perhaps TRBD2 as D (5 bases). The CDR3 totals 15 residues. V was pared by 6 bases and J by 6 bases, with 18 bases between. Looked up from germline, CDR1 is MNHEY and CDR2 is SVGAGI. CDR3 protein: CASSSWTPEFNEQFF. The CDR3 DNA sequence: TGTGCCAGCAGCAGTTGGACTCCCGAGTTCAATGAGCAGTTCTTC.

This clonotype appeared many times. As DNA, the CDR3 is TGTGCCAGCAGATTGGGACAGGGAAACCAGCCCCAGCATTTT. Amino acids: CASRLGQGNQPQHF. The chain couples TRBV12-3 or TRBV12-4 to TRBJ1-5, with 9 positions matching TRBD1. The CDR3 spans 14 residues. Trimming removed 6 bases from V and 7 bases from J; junction bases left unmatched: 7.

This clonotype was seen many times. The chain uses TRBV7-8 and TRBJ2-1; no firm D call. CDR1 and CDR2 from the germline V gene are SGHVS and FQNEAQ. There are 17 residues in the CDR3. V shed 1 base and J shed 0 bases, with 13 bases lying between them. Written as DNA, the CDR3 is TGTGCCAGCAGCTTAGGGCCTAGTGGAAGCTCCTACAATGAGCAGTTCTTC. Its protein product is CASSLGPSGSSYNEQFF.

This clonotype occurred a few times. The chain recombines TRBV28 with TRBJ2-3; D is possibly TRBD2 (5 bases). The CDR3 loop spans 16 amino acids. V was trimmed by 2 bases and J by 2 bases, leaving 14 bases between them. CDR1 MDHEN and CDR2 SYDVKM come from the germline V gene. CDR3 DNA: TGTGCCAGCAGTTTAGTTTCGGGGTCCCCCACAGATACGCAGTATTTT. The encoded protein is CASSLVSGSPTDTQYF. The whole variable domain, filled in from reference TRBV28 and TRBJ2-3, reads DVKVTQSSRYLVKRTGEKVFLECVQDMDHENMFWYRQDPGLGLRLIYFSYDVKMKEKGDIPEGYSVSREKKERFSLILESASTNQTSMYLCASSLVSGSPTDTQYFGPGTRLTVL.

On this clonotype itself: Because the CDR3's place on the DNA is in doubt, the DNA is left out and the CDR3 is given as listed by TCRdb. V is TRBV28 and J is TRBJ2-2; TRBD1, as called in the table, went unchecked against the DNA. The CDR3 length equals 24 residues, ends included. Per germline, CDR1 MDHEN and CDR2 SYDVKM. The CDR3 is CASSTPGGLTYEQYFGPGTGELFF.